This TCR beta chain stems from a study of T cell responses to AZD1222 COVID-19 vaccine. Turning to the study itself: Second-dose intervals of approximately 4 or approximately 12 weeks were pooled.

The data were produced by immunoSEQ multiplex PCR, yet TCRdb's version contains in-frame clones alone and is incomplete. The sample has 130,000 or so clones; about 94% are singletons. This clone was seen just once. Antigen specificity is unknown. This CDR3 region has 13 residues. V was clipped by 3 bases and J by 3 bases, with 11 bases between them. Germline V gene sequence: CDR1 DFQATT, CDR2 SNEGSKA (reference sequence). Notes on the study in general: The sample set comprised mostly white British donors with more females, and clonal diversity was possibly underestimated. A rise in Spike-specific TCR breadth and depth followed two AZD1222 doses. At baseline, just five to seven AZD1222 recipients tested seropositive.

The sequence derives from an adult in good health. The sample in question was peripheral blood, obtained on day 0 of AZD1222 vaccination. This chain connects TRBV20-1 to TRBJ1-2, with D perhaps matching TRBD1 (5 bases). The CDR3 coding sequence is TGCAGTGCTAGTTTACGGGACTACTATGGCTACACCTTC. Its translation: CSASLRDYYGYTF.